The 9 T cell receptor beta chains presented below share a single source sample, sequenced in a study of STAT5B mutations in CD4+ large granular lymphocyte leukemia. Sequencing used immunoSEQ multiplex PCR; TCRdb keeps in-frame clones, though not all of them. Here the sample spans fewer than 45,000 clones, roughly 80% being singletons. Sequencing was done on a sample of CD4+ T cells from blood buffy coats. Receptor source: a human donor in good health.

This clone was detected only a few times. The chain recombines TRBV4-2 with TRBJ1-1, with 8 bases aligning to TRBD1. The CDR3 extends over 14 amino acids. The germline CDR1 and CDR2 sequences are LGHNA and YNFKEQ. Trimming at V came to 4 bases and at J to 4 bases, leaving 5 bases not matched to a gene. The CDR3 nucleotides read TGTGCCAGCAGCCGTGGACAGGGCGGCACTGAAGCTTTCTTT. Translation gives CASSRGQGGTEAFF.

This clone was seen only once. This chain's CDR3 is CASSTSPGRGSYEQYF. CDR3 sequence (DNA): TGTGCCAGCAGCACCTCACCCGGACGCGGGAGCTACGAGCAGTACTTC. The chain links TRBV21-1 to TRBJ2-7; TRBD2, the D gene given by the table, was not confirmed from the DNA. TRBV21-1 is a documented pseudogene. CDR3 length equals 16 residues.

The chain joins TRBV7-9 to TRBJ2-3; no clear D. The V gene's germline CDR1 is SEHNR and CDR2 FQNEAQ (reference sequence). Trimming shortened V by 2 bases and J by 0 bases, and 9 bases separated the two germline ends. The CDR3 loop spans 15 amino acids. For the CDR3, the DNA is TGTGCCAGCAGCTTATCTGGCGGTAGCACAGATACGCAGTATTTT. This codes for CASSLSGGSTDTQYF. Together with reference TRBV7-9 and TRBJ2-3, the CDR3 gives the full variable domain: DTGVSQNPRHKITKRGQNVTFRCDPISEHNRLYWYRQTLGQGPEFLTYFQNEAQLEKSRLLSDRFSAERPKGSFSTLEIQRTEQGDSAMYLCASSLSGGSTDTQYFGPGTRLTVL.

The CDR3: CASSPRTSGVANTGELFF. DNA of the CDR3: TGTGCCAGCAGTCCCCGGACTAGCGGGGTTGCGAACACCGGGGAGCTGTTTTTT. This sequence joins TRBV25-1 and TRBJ2-2; 12 bases fit TRBD2. The CDR3 loop spans 18 amino acids. V shed 5 bases and J 0 bases; nucleotides not matched to a gene: 7. Per the germline V gene, CDR1 is MGHDK and CDR2 is SYGVNS.

The chain's CDR3 is CAWRGWGRTNTEAFF. The CDR3 nucleotides read TGTGCCTGGCGAGGCTGGGGACGGACGAACACTGAAGCTTTCTTT. V is TRBV30 and J is TRBJ1-1; tentative D call: TRBD1 (5 bases). Germline V gene data show CDR1 as GTSNPN and CDR2 as SVGIG (reference sequence). Between the trimmed V and J ends, which lost 5 bases and 1 base, there was a span of 17 bases. This CDR3 comprises 15 residues.

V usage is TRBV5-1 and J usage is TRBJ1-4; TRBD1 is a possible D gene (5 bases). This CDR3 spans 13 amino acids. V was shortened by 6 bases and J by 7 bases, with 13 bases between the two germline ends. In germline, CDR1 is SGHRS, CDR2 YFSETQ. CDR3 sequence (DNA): TGCGCCAGCAAATTCAGGGAGGGTGAAAAACTGTTTTTT. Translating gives CASKFREGEKLFF.

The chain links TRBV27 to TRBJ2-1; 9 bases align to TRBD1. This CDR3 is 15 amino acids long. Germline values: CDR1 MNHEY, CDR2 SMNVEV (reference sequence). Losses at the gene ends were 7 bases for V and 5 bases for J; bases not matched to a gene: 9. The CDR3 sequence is CASTSGQGLDNEQFF. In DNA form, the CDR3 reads TGTGCCAGCACTTCCGGACAGGGGCTTGACAATGAGCAGTTCTTC.

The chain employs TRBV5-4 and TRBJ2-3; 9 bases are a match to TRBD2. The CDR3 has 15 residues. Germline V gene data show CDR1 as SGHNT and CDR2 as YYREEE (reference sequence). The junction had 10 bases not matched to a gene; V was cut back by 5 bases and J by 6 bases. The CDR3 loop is CASSSRRGGGDTQYF. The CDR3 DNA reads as TGTGCCAGCAGTTCGCGGCGGGGGGGAGGGGATACGCAGTATTTT.

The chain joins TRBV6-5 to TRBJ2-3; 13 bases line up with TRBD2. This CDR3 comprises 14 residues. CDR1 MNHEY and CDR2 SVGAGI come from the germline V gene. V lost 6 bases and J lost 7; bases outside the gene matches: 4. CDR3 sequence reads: CASSEGLAGNTQYF. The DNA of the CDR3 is TGTGCCAGCAGCGAGGGACTAGCGGGAAATACGCAGTATTTT.